This T cell receptor (beta chain) was observed in a study of regulatory T cells in long-lasting Graves disease. General study results and limits: The researchers studied only peripheral blood, not thyroid tissue. Persistent cases favored TRBV28, TRBJ1-2 and TRBJ2-5.

Time point given: persistent/refractory GD, antithyroid drugs over 5 years with positive TRAb. With RNA extracted from PBMCs as input, the TCR library was made. Trimming cost V 5 bases and J 10 bases; bases outside gene matches: 2. The CDR3 is 12 amino acids. Germline CDR1 reads MNHEY; CDR2 reads SMNVEV (reference sequence). Turning to this clonotype: Antigen unknown.

HTBI primers from iRepertoire and Arm-PCR of CDR3 regions yielded the TCR beta libraries. A single record per CDR3 protein comes from TCRdb applying MiXCR to the multiplex PCR reads. The profile covers almost 350,000 distinct CDR3 sequences, with 15% to 20% appearing a single time and just under 30% taken by the ten largest. This specimen was peripheral blood mononuclear cells (PBMCs), taken when the disease was refractory, from a patient treated with antithyroid drugs. The rearrangement joins TRBV27 to TRBJ1-6, with TRBD1 matching over 7 bases. The receptor was isolated from a female donor with Graves disease. CDR3 region: CASSDRVSPLHF. In DNA, the CDR3 is TGTGCCAGCAGTGACAGGGTCTCACCCCTCCACTTT.